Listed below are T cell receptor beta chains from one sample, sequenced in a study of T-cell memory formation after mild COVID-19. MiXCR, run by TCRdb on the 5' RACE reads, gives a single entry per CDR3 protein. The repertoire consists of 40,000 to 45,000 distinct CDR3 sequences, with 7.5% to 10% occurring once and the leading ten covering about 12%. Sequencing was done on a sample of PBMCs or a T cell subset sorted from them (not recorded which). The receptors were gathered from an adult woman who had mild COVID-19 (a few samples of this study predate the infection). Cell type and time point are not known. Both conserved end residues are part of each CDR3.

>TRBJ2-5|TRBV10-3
CATRVAGDRETQYF
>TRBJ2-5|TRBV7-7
CASSPPDGAETQYF
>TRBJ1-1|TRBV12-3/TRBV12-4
CASSLAGGMNTEAFF
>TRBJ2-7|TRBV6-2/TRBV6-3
CASRWAGTSGSGEQYF
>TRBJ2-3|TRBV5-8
CASRSPGLRSTDTQYF
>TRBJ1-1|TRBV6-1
CASSESSLSTEAFF
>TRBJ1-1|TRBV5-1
CASSPNDGTGFTEAFF
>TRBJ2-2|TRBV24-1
CATSALTGASGTGELFF
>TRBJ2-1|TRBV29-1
CSVEVRGNSYNEQFF
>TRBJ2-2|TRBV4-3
CASSQDWGTSGTTGELFF